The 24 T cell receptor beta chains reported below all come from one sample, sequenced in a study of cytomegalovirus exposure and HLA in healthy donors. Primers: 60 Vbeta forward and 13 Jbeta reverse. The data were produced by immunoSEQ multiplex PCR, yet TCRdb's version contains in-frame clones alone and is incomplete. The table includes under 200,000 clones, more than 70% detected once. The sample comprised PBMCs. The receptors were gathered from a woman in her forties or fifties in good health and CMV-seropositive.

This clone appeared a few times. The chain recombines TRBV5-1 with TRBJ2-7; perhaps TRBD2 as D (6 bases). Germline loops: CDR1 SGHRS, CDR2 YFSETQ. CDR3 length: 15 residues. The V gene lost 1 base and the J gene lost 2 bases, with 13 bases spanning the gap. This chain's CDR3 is CASSLSEGPTYEQYF. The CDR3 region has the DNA TGCGCCAGCAGCTTGTCGGAGGGGCCCACCTACGAGCAGTACTTC.

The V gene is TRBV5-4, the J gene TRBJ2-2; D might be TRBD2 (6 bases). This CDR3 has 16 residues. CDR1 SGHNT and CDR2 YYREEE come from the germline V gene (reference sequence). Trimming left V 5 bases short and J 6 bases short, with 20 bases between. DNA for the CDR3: TGTGCCAGCAGTCCGTGGTCGCGGGGAGGAGCCGGGGAGCTGTTTTTT. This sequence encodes CASSPWSRGGAGELFF.

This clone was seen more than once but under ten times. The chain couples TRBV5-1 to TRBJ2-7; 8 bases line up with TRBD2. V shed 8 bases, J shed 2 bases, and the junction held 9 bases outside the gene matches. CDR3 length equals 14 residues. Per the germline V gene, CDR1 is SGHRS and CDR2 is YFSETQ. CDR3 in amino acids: CASNERGPPYEQYF. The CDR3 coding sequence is TGCGCCAGTAATGAGCGGGGGCCCCCCTACGAGCAGTACTTC.

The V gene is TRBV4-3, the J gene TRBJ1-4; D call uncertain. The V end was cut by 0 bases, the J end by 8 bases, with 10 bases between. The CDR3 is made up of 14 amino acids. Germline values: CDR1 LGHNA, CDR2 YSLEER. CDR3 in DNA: TGCGCCAGCAGCCAAGACCATAGTCGGGAAAAACTGTTTTTT. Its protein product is CASSQDHSREKLFF.

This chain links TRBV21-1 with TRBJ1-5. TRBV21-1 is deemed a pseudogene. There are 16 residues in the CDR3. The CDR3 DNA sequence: TGTGCCAGCAGCAAAGGGGTATTGGGAGAAGCTAGGGCCCAGCATTTT. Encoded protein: CASSKGVLGEARAQHF.

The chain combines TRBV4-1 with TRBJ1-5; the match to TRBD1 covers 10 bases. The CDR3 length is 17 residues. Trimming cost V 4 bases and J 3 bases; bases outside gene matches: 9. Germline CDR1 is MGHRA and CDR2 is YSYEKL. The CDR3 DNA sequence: TGCGCCAGCAGCCGCCGGACAGGGGGTTGGGACAATCAGCCCCAGCATTTT. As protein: CASSRRTGGWDNQPQHF.

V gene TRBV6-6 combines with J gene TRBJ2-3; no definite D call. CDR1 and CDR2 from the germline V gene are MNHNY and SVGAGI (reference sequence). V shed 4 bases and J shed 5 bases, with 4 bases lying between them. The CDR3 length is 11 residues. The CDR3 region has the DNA TGTGCCAGCAGTTTGCGAGATACGCAGTATTTT. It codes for CASSLRDTQYF.

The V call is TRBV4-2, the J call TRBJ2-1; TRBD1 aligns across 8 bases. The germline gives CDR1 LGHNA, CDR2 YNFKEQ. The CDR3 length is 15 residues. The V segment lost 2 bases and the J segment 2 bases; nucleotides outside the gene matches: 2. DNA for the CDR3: TGTGCCAGCAGCCAACCGGGACAGGCCTACAATGAGCAGTTCTTC. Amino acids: CASSQPGQAYNEQFF.

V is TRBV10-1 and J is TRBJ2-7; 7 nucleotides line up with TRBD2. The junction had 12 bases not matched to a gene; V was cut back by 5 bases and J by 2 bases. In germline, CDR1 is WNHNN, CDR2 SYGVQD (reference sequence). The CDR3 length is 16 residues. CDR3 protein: CASSRKTSGGAYEQYF. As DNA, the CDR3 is TGCGCCAGCAGTCGGAAAACCTCTGGGGGGGCCTACGAGCAGTACTTC.

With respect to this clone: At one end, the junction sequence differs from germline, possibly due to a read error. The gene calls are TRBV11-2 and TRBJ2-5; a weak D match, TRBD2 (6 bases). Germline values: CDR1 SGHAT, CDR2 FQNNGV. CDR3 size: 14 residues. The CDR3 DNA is TGTGCCAGCAGTTTAGAGGCCCGGGGGAAGACCCAGTACTTC. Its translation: CASSLEARGKTQYF. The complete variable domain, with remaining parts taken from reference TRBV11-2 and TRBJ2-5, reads EAGVAQSPRYKIIEKRQSVAFWCNPISGHATLYWYQQILGQGPKLLIQFQNNGVVDDSQLPKDRFSAERLKGVDSTLKIQPAKLEDSAVYLCASSLEARGKTQYFGPGTRLLVL.

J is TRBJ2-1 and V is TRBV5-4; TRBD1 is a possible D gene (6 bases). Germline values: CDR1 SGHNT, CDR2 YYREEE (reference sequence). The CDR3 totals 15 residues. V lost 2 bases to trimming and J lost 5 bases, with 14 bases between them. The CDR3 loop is CASSFTGTTNNEQFF. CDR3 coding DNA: TGTGCCAGCAGCTTCACCGGGACAACAAACAATGAGCAGTTCTTC.

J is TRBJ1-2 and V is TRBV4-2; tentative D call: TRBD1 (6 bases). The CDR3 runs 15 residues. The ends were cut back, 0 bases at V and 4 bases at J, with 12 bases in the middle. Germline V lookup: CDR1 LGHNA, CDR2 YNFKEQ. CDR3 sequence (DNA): TGTGCCAGCAGCCAAGACACAGGGCCGCCCTATGGCTACACCTTC. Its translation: CASSQDTGPPYGYTF.

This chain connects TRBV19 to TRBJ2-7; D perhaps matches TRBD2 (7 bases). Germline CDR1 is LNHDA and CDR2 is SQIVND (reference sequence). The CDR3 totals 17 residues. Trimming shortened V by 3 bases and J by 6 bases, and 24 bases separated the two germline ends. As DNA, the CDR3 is TGTGCCAGTAGTATGGTTCCGGGACTAACTAGGGGGTCCGAGCAGTACTTC. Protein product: CASSMVPGLTRGSEQYF.

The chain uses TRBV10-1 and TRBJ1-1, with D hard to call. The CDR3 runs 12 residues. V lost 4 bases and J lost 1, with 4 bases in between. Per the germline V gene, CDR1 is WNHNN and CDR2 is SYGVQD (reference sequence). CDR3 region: CASSAGNTEAFF. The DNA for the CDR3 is TGCGCCAGCAGTGCAGGGAACACTGAAGCTTTCTTT.

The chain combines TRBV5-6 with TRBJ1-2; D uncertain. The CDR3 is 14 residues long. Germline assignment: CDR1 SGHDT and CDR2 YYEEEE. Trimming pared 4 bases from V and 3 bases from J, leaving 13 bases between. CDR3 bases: TGTGCCAGCAGCCCTATCGGTACAGACTATGGCTACACCTTC. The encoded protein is CASSPIGTDYGYTF.

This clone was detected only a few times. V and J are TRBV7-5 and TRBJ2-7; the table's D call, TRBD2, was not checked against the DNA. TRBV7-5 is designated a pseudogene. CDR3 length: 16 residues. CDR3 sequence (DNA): TGTGTCAGAAGCAAAGGGGTACGCGGGAGCTCCTACGAGCAGTACTTC. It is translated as CVRSKGVRGSSYEQYF.

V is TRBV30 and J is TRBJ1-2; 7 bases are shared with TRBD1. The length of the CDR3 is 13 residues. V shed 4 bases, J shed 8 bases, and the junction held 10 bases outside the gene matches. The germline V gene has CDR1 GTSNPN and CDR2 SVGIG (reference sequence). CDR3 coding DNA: TGTGCCTGGATAGTTTCGGGACAGATAGGCTACACCTTC. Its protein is CAWIVSGQIGYTF.

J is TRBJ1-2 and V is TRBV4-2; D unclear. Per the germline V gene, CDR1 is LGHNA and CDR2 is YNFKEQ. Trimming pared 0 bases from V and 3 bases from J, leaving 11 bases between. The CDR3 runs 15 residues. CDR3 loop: CASSQDPTRDYGYTF. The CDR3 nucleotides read TGTGCCAGCAGCCAAGATCCGACTCGGGACTATGGCTACACCTTC.

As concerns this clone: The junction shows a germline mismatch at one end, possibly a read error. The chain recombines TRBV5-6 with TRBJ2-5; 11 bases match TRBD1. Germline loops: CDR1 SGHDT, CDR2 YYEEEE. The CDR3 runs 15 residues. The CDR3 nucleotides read TGTGCCAGCAGATTGGACAGGGGGCTCGGAGAGACCCAGTACTTC. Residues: CASRLDRGLGETQYF.

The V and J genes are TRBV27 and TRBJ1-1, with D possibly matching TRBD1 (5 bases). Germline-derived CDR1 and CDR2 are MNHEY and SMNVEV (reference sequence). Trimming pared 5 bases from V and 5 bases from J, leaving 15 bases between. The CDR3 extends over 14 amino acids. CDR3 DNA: TGTGCCAGCAGTCCCCAGGTCGGGGGGACTGAAGCTTTCTTT. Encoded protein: CASSPQVGGTEAFF.

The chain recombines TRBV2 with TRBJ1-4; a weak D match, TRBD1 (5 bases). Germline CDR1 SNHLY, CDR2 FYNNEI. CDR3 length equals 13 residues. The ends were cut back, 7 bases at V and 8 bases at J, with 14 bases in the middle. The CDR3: CASKTVIFEKLFF. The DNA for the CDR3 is TGTGCCAGCAAGACAGTAATATTCGAAAAACTGTTTTTT.

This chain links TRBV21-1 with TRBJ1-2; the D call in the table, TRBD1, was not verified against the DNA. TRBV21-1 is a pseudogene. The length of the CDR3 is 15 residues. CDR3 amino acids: CASSKEDRRPYGYTF. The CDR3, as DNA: TGTGCCAGCAGCAAAGAGGACAGGCGCCCCTATGGCTACACCTTC.

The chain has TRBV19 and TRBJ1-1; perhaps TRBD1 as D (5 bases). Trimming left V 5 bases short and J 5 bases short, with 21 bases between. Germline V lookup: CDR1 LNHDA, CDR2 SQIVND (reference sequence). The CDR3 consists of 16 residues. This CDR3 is CASSHRWGVQRTEAFF. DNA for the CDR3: TGTGCCAGTAGTCACCGTTGGGGGGTTCAGAGGACTGAAGCTTTCTTT.

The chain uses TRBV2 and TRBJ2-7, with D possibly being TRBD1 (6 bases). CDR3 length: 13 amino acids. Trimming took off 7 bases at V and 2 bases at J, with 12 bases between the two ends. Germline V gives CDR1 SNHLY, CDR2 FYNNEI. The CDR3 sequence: CASKETGPYEQYF. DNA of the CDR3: TGTGCCAGCAAGGAGACAGGCCCCTACGAGCAGTACTTC.